The T cell receptor beta chain described here comes from a study of T cells in localized non-small cell lung cancer. Study-level points and caveats: Patients showing higher blood T cell density tended to see longer overall survival. There were a median roughly 60 of the top 100 tumor clones appearing in adjacent lung. Uninvolved adjacent lung had higher T cell clonality than tumor and all other tissues. Sequencing was restricted to one tumor region; therefore, heterogeneity remains possible.

Trimming left V 2 bases short and J 3 bases short, with 10 bases between. Per the germline V gene, CDR1 is SGHAT and CDR2 is FQNNGV. This CDR3 is built from 15 residues. TCRdb's table, derived via immunoSEQ multiplex PCR, lists solely in-frame clones and lacks some. This table holds under 35,000 clones, about nine tenths found once. For this clone: Its antigen is not known.

Specimen: peripheral blood, collected before any cancer treatment. This clonotype was obtained from a female donor of 60 years or more with stage I lung adenocarcinoma. The chain employs TRBV11-2 and TRBJ2-2; tentatively, D is TRBD2 (5 bases). CDR3 loop: CASSLTDYYTGELFF. The CDR3 region has the DNA TGTGCCAGCAGCTTAACAGACTATTACACCGGGGAGCTGTTTTTT.